This T cell receptor (beta chain) was retrieved from a study of identical twins. Study results and limitations: Fewer insertions were carried by abundant cord blood beta clonotypes, but none was seen in memory repertoires.

TCRdb passed the 5' RACE reads through MiXCR, listing each CDR3 protein once. The sample lists about 690,000 distinct CDR3 sequences, approximately 22% occurring once. This clonotype came up a few times. Its specificity is unknown. V lost 7 bases to trimming and J lost 3 bases, with 19 bases between them. The germline CDR1 and CDR2 sequences are SEHNR and FQNEAQ (reference sequence). The CDR3 runs 15 residues. The same data also went into a second study, on T cells expressing NK-cell markers. This second report adds: Seven of the eight sequenced donors were HCMV-seropositive; one was seronegative. These clonotypes, the leaders elsewhere, also led the CD3+CD56-NKG2C+ fraction in a handful of donors.

Sequencing was carried out using PBMCs. The receptor comes from a woman aged 18-29 years in good health. The chain combines TRBV7-9 with TRBJ2-7, with D perhaps TRBD2 (6 bases). CDR3 amino acids: CASIDSGTPNYEQYF. CDR3 sequence (DNA): TGTGCCAGCATCGACTCCGGGACTCCAAACTACGAGCAGTACTTC.